Below, 21 T cell receptor beta chains from the same sample are listed, as sequenced in a study of CD4 and CD8 cells across lung adenocarcinoma regions. TCRdb reprocessed the PCR reads via MiXCR and lists one record per CDR3 protein. This sample has about 7,700 distinct CDR3 sequences; less than 70% occur once, and the top ten carry roughly 20%. Sequencing input: CD8+ T cells from the center of a lung tumor. These receptors originate from a female donor with lung adenocarcinoma. The CD4 and CD8 labels of this study may be unreliable.

This clonotype was seen only a few times. CDR3 nucleotide sequence: TGTGCCAGCAGGGACACAGGGGGTTCGGGAGAGCAGTACTTC. This codes for CASRDTGGSGEQYF. This sequence joins TRBV6-1 and TRBJ2-1; 8 nucleotides match TRBD1. The J call is uncertain, as TRBJ2-7 better fits the DNA end. Germline CDR1 MNHNS, CDR2 SASEGT. This CDR3 is built from 14 residues.

This clonotype was seen a single time. The chain uses TRBV20-1 and TRBJ2-6; 7 bases are shared with TRBD2. The V and J ends lost 1 base and 0 bases, in that order; junction bases with no gene match: 0. The CDR3 loop spans 15 amino acids. Germline loops: CDR1 DFQATT, CDR2 SNEGSKA (reference sequence). This chain's CDR3 is CSARGGGSGANVLTF. CDR3 DNA: TGCAGTGCTAGAGGGGGGGGCTCTGGGGCCAACGTCCTGACTTTC.

This chain connects TRBV7-6 to TRBJ2-7; weak D call: TRBD2 (5 bases). The V end lost 2 bases, the J end lost 6 bases, and 11 bases lay between the germline ends. The CDR3 is made up of 13 amino acids. Germline values: CDR1 SGHVS, CDR2 FNYEAQ. CDR3 amino acids: CASSLTRVGEQYF. The CDR3 DNA is TGTGCCAGCAGCTTAACGAGGGTTGGCGAGCAGTACTTC.

This clonotype came up a few times. The rearrangement links TRBV7-2 to TRBJ1-1, with 7 positions matching TRBD1. J was trimmed by 4 bases and V by 5 bases; bases with no gene match: 13. CDR1 and CDR2 (germline): SGHTA, FQGNSA. The CDR3 length is 16 residues. CDR3 amino acids: CASSPLSAGGGTEAFF. The DNA of the CDR3 is TGTGCCAGCAGCCCTCTTTCGGCAGGGGGAGGCACTGAAGCTTTCTTT.

This chain links TRBV27 with TRBJ2-1; D might be TRBD2 (6 bases). The tail of the sequence fits TRBJ2-7 better, so the J call may be wrong. The CDR3 is 15 residues long. The germline V gene has CDR1 MNHEY and CDR2 SMNVEV (reference sequence). In DNA form, the CDR3 reads TGTGCCAGCAGTTTAGTGGGAGGAACCTACAATGAGCAGTACTTC. Protein product: CASSLVGGTYNEQYF.

In its sample, this clonotype was seen many times. The chain has TRBV6-1 and TRBJ2-3; either TRBD1 or TRBD2 may supply D (6 bases each). With 1 base removed from V and 8 bases from J, the gap between germline ends came to 19 bases. This CDR3 is built from 16 residues. Per germline, CDR1 MNHNS and CDR2 SASEGT. The CDR3 coding sequence is TGTGCCAGCAGTGAAGAAGCGGGCAGGGGCCCGGGTACGCAGTATTTT. Amino acid sequence: CASSEEAGRGPGTQYF.

This rearrangement joins TRBV6-5 to TRBJ2-2; possible D gene TRBD2, 6 bases. The CDR3 sequence is 15 residues long. V was clipped by 9 bases and J by 8 bases, with 22 bases between them. Per the germline V gene, CDR1 is MNHEY and CDR2 is SVGAGI. CDR3 loop: CARGYSGESTGELFF. The CDR3 nucleotides read TGTGCCAGGGGTTACTCGGGGGAGAGCACAGGGGAGCTGTTTTTT.

The chain recombines TRBV7-2 with TRBJ2-5; the match to TRBD1 covers 9 bases. The CDR3 is made up of 14 amino acids. Germline V lookup: CDR1 SGHTA, CDR2 FQGNSA. The V segment lost 1 base and the J segment 5 bases; nucleotides outside the gene matches: 2. The chain's CDR3 is CASSLDGQGETQYF. The CDR3 region has the DNA TGTGCCAGCAGCTTAGATGGACAGGGGGAGACCCAGTACTTC.

This sequence joins TRBV7-2 and TRBJ2-1; D gene ambiguous. The DNA end is a closer match to TRBJ2-7, so the J assignment may be wrong. The CDR3 is 14 amino acids. Germline assignment: CDR1 SGHTA and CDR2 FQGNSA. CDR3 amino acids: CASTGVCTKDMQYF. The CDR3 DNA follows: TGTGCCAGCACGGGCGTATGTACCAAAGACATGCAGTACTTC.

This clonotype was picked up many times. This chain uses TRBV7-2 with TRBJ1-4; D is perhaps TRBD1 (6 bases). Per germline, CDR1 SGHTA and CDR2 FQGNSA. The V end was cut by 1 base, the J end by 9 bases, with 18 bases between. This CDR3 has 16 residues. The CDR3 loop is CASSLVLGASEKKLFF. The CDR3 DNA is TGTGCCAGCAGCTTAGTGCTGGGGGCGAGTGAGAAAAAACTGTTTTTT.

This clonotype appeared many times. This rearrangement joins TRBV5-1 to TRBJ1-5; perhaps TRBD1 as D (6 bases). The germline V gene encodes CDR1 SGHRS and CDR2 YFSETQ. The V and J ends lost 5 bases and 7 bases respectively, with 19 bases between them. CDR3 length equals 15 residues. CDR3 DNA sequence: TGCGCCAGCAGAGAATCACCAGGGGTAGGGCAGCCCCAGCATTTT. The encoded protein is CASRESPGVGQPQHF. The full variable domain, with the rest looked up from reference TRBV5-1 and TRBJ1-5, is KAGVTQTPRYLIKTRGQQVTLSCSPISGHRSVSWYQQTPGQGLQFLFEYFSETQRNKGNFPGRFSGRQFSNSRSEMNVSTLELGDSALYLCASRESPGVGQPQHFGDGTRLSIL.

The chain employs TRBV6-1 and TRBJ2-3; no reliable D call. The CDR3 totals 15 residues. V was clipped by 3 bases and J by 0 bases, with 10 bases between them. CDR1 and CDR2 from the germline V gene are MNHNS and SASEGT. This CDR3 is CASSDKAVSTDTQYF. The CDR3 DNA follows: TGTGCCAGCAGTGATAAGGCTGTGAGCACAGATACGCAGTATTTT.

CDR3 sequence reads: CASRGGQGSSGANVLTF. The CDR3 coding sequence is TGTGCCAGCAGGGGGGGACAGGGGAGCTCTGGGGCCAACGTCCTGACTTTC. The V gene is TRBV7-9, the J gene TRBJ2-6, with 10 positions matching TRBD1. V trimming: 6 bases; J trimming: 0 bases; junction bases outside the gene matches: 5. This CDR3 is built from 17 residues. Germline lookup yields CDR1 SEHNR and CDR2 FQNEAQ (reference sequence).

Sample share makes this clonotype medium-sized (0.01 to 0.1%). This chain uses TRBV5-1 with TRBJ2-2; 8 positions agree with TRBD2. The germline CDR1 and CDR2 sequences are SGHRS and YFSETQ. This CDR3 contains 16 residues. Trimming cost V 1 base and J 7 bases; bases outside gene matches: 9. Here the CDR3 reads CASSLWDGGAVGELFF. CDR3 nucleotides: TGCGCCAGCAGCTTGTGGGACGGGGGGGCCGTCGGGGAGCTGTTTTTT.

Concerning this clonotype: Sequence at one end of the junction differs from germline and may be a read error. CDR3 in amino acids: CASSPNRGQTLSF. CDR3 in DNA: TGTGCCAGCAGCCCAAACCGAGGGCAGACCCTGTCTTTC. The chain carries TRBV7-2 and TRBJ2-5; maybe TRBD2 (5 bases). Germline-derived CDR1 and CDR2 are SGHTA and FQGNSA. The CDR3 is 13 residues long.

This clonotype was recorded many times. The rearrangement links TRBV7-8 to TRBJ2-1, with 7 bases that match TRBD2. The DNA matches TRBJ2-7 better at its end, which makes the J call doubtful. This CDR3 region has 13 residues. Germline-derived CDR1 and CDR2 are SGHVS and FQNEAQ. Here the CDR3 DNA reads TGTGCCAGCAGCCGCACTAGCGTCTACGAGCAGTACTTC. It specifies CASSRTSVYEQYF.

This sequence joins TRBV12-3 or TRBV12-4 and TRBJ2-3; TRBD2 agrees at 14 bases. The ends lost 2 bases at V and 4 bases at J; junction bases unmatched: 23. CDR3 size: 23 residues. CDR3 sequence: CASSLRLGSGARTSGRSADTQYF. CDR3 bases: TGTGCCAGCAGTTTACGCCTGGGATCGGGAGCCAGGACTAGCGGGAGGAGCGCAGATACGCAGTATTTT.

A remark on this clonotype: One end of the junction is discordant with germline, which a read error may explain. The chain is built from TRBV10-3 and TRBJ2-1, with 9 bases that match TRBD2. With the DNA end fitting TRBJ2-7 better, the J assignment may be wrong. The length of the CDR3 is 13 residues. In germline, CDR1 is ENHRY, CDR2 SYGVKD. In nucleotides, the CDR3 is TGTGCGATCAGCCTGACTAGCGGCACCGAGCAGTACTTC. Its translation is CAISLTSGTEQYF.

The rearrangement links TRBV12-3 or TRBV12-4 to TRBJ2-1; 7 bases fit TRBD2. The last part of the DNA fits TRBJ2-5 better; the J call may be wrong. The CDR3 runs to 14 residues. As DNA, the CDR3 is TGTGCGGGCAGTGGGGGGGGGGACGGAGAGACCCAGTACTTC. As protein: CAGSGGGDGETQYF.

Points on this clonotype: At one of its ends the junction is not consistent with the germline gene, which may arise from a read error. As DNA, the CDR3 is TGTGCCAGCAGTTACTCCCTCGCGCTAGAGACCCAGTACTTT. Translation: CASSYSLALETQYF. The chain recombines TRBV6-5 with TRBJ2-5; no definite D call. Germline values: CDR1 MNHEY, CDR2 SVGAGI. The CDR3 contains 14 residues.

This clonotype was seen just once. The chain couples TRBV6-1 to TRBJ2-3; D gene uncertain. The CDR3 is made up of 14 amino acids. The germline CDR1 and CDR2 sequences are MNHNS and SASEGT. CDR3 DNA sequence: TGTGCGGGCAGTGAAGGGTGGAGCACAGATACGCAGTATTTT. Translated: CAGSEGWSTDTQYF.